The clone carrying this T cell receptor (beta chain) was found many times. Time point described: after trial treatment. Specified treatment: LDRT plus nivolumab, ipilimumab, low-dose cyclophosphamide and aspirin (RACIN trial). TRAV and TRBV primers primed cDNA for both TCRalpha and TCRbeta. For amplifying TCRs, the PCR ran for 20 to 25 cycles with Phusion, which was used together with a constant-region primer and the adapter on the V primers. TCRdb re-derived calls from the reads in MiXCR, one entry per CDR3 protein. The top ten clones hold 9.5% to 15% of a sample with about 91,000 distinct CDR3 sequences, 20% of them seen once. The source of the sample is a study of low-dose radiotherapy and immunotherapy resistance in tumors. Overall study context: The study gave Cohort 2 1 Gy per fraction every two weeks, totaling 13 Gy over 26 weeks.

Trimming stripped 0 bases from V and 2 bases from J, with 7 bases between. There are 13 residues in the CDR3. The germline V gene has CDR1 DFQATT and CDR2 SNEGSKA (reference sequence). The origin of this receptor is a female donor with ovarian cancer. The sample was PBMCs, taken after low-dose radiotherapy plus immunotherapy. J is TRBJ2-5 and V is TRBV20-1; D possibly corresponds to TRBD1 (5 bases). CDR3 bases: TGCAGTGCTAGAGAGGGGCTGCAAGAGACCCAGTACTTC. This encodes CSAREGLQETQYF.